This T cell receptor beta chain originates from a study of CXCR3-negative and CXCR3-positive naive CD8 T cells. Per CD8+ T cell subset, triplicate sorts of some 280,000 cells each were done. The CDR3 consists of 15 residues. CDR1 is MGHRA, CDR2 YSYEKL, per germline. UMI-labeled TRB cDNA libraries were prepared by 5' RACE. TCRdb processed the 5' RACE reads again and assigns one entry to each CDR3 protein, with no DNA. The sample spans around 140,000 distinct CDR3 sequences; the ten largest clones claim over 0.35%. Findings and caveats of the study: Relative to CXCR3-negative naive cells, CXCR3-positive naive cells had more hydrophobic TRB CDR3s. High diversity, comparable across both naive subsets, contrasted with much lower diversity in memory CD8+ cells.

On this clonotype itself: Its antigen remains unidentified.

V and J are TRBV4-1 and TRBJ2-7; TCRdb gives TRBD1 as the D gene, but with no DNA this cannot be confirmed. Sequenced sample: naive CXCR3+ CD8+ T cells from blood. Indicated subset: CD45RO-CCR7+CD27+CD95- naive CD8+ T cells expressing CXCR3 (TNR3+). This TCR was sampled from a human donor in good health. Some clones in this sample may be carry-over from other donors' samples. The CDR3 loop reads CASSQIGTGAGEQYF.